The T cell receptor (beta chain) described here comes from a study of blood T cell repertoires in COVID-19 (dated by TCRdb to the early 2020s). At the level of the whole study: Samples from collaborators originated in the United States, Italy and Spain and spanned both the acute and convalescent phases of COVID-19. Nearly every sample came with metadata listing a de-identified subject ID, COVID-19 status, age in years and sex. Subjects who had been exposed to COVID-19, were actively infected with it, or had recovered from it provided the deeply sampled blood TCRbeta repertoires that made up the dataset. Samples came from the ongoing ImmuneRACE study (first 160 participants) plus 1,254 subjects from 6 global collaborators. The prospective study material was composed of cDNA or gDNA derived from T cells, B-cell-depleted T cells, or PBMCs. A freely available public database, intended as a resource for researchers studying the immune response to SARS-CoV-2, is where the repertoires were released. Where available, HLA class I and class II types were taken from metadata supplied by the sample provider and were not determined by assay-based typing.

There are 15 amino acids in the CDR3, from cysteine to phenylalanine inclusive. The read is trimmed to its CDR3 DNA, 45 bases read in frame from base 1. Trimming takes 1 base from V and 5 bases from J, and the germline ends sit 13 bases apart. The germline V gene yields MNHNS for CDR1 and SASEGT for CDR2. The collaborating institutions used their own protocols to collect whole blood in K2EDTA tubes. Collaborator samples were shipped for TCRbeta analysis as frozen whole blood, isolated PBMCs, or DNA extracted from either sample type. TCRbeta CDR3 regions were amplified from genomic DNA by means of the immunoSEQ Assay, a bias-controlled multiplex PCR. As for how the authors treated the data: The number of nucleated cells in each sample was estimated from the amplification of reference gene primers within the assay. To quantify the absolute abundance of each unique TCRbeta CDR3 rearrangement, sequence reads were collapsed and filtered. Productive Simpson clonality was computed per sample as the square root of Simpson's diversity index over productive rearrangements. TCRdb took over this immuneACCESS table, retaining in-frame rearrangements with V and J assigned. Such tables are incomplete; in checked studies, under half of the missing clones stem from an unresolved V gene, and the remainder is unexplained. V and J calls and clone size are copied from that table; D and trimming were computed from the DNA. Within this sample are about 220,000 clones, with roughly 82% of them counted one time only. About 10% of the sample is taken by the ten largest.

Paper-wide results and their limitations: Clinical and demographic metadata were provided uncurated, with the amount varying by source and participant.

A remark on this clone: What this receptor recognizes is not known. No per-base quality is available; no much larger clone lies one base away.

The specimen sequenced was peripheral blood. The chain joins TRBV6-1 to TRBJ2-3, with a tentative D gene TRBD2 over 6 matching bases. The origin of this receptor is a man aged 50 to 59 with active or convalescent COVID-19. The CDR3: CASSEGRREEDTQYF. The nucleotide sequence reads TGTGCCAGCAGTGAAGGGCGCAGGGAGGAAGATACGCAGTATTTT.